This entry is about one T cell receptor (beta chain). Its antigen is undetermined. Assay: immunoSEQ multiplex PCR; the TCRdb copy retains only in-frame clones and omits some. The sample carries around 2.5 million clones, roughly 93% recorded once. The CDR3 runs 22 residues. Looked up from germline, CDR1 is LGHNT and CDR2 is FRNRAP. V lost 0 bases and J lost 0; bases outside the gene matches: 20. The data derive from a study of shared clonotypes between healthy human individuals. Study-level findings and limits: Shared across a handful of donors were roughly 5.3% of the naive CD4 clonotypes. Naive subsets generally had larger estimated richness than memory subsets.

The sample was naive CD4+ T cells from PBMCs. Noted subset: CD45RA+ positively selected. This chain links TRBV12-5 with TRBJ2-4, with 7 bases that match TRBD2. This receptor was identified in a man between 18 and 35 years old in good health. Some clones in this sample may be carry-over from other donors' samples. The chain's CDR3 is CASGLVLRLAVGNPVAKNIQYF. In nucleotides, the CDR3 is TGTGCTAGTGGTTTGGTACTTCGGCTAGCGGTAGGGAACCCCGTAGCCAAAAACATTCAGTACTTC. The variable domain in full, with the rest retrieved from reference TRBV12-5 and TRBJ2-4, is DARVTQTPRHKVTEMGQEVTMRCQPILGHNTVFWYRQTMMQGLELLAYFRNRAPLDDSGMPKDRFSAEMPDATLATLKIQPSEPRDSAVYFCASGLVLRLAVGNPVAKNIQYFGAGTRLSVL.